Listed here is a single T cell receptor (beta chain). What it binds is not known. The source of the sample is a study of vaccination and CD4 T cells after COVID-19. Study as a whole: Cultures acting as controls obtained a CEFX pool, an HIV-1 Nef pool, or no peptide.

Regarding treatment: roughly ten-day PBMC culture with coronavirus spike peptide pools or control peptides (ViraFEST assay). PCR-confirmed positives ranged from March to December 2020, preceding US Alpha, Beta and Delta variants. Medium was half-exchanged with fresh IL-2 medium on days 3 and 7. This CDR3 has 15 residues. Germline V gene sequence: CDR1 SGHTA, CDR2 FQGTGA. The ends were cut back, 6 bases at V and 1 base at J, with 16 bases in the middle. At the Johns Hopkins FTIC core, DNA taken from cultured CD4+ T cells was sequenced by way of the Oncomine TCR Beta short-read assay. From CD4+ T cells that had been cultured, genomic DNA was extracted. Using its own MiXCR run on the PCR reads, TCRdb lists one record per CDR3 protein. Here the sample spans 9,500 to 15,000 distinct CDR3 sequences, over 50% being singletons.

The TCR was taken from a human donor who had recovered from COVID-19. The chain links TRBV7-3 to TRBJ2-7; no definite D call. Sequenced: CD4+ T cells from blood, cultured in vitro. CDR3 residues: CASRLDGVQSYEQYF. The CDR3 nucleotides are TGTGCCAGCAGGCTCGACGGAGTCCAGTCCTACGAGCAGTACTTC.